One and the same sample provided the 10 T cell receptor beta chains below, sequenced in a study of technical replicates of blood from a few donors. The assay was immunoSEQ multiplex PCR, and TCRdb's table has in-frame clones only and misses some. The repertoire consists of 85,000 to 100,000 clones, with approximately 95% occurring once and the leading ten covering 0.2% to 0.25%. Sequenced material: T cells isolated from PBMCs. The origin of the receptors is a human donor in good health.

DNA of the CDR3: TGTGCCAGCAGTGAAAGGTGGCCCAGGGGTAGAACTAATGAAAAACTGTTTTTT. This sequence encodes CASSERWPRGRTNEKLFF. The genes are TRBV2 and TRBJ1-4; TRBD1 is a possible D gene (6 bases). V was pared by 2 bases and J by 1 base, with 17 bases between. CDR1 is SNHLY and CDR2 is FYNNEI in the germline V gene. The CDR3 consists of 18 residues.

V gene TRBV7-3 combines with J gene TRBJ2-5; the match to TRBD1 covers 10 bases. The germline CDR1 and CDR2 sequences are SGHTA and FQGTGA. The V gene end was trimmed by 5 bases and the J gene end by 3 bases; junction bases not matched to a gene: 3. The CDR3 length is 14 residues. CDR3 amino acids: CASSPGTGEETQYF. CDR3 nucleotides: TGTGCCAGCAGCCCCGGGACAGGGGAAGAGACCCAGTACTTC.

The chain carries TRBV5-5 and TRBJ2-3; 7 nucleotides align to TRBD2. Looked up from germline, CDR1 is SGHKS and CDR2 is YYEKEE (reference sequence). The CDR3 loop spans 16 amino acids. V shed 1 base, J shed 3 bases, and the junction held 8 bases outside the gene matches. CDR3 bases: TGTGCCAGCAGCTTGAAGTTGGGAGGGATGACAGATACGCAGTATTTT. Protein sequence: CASSLKLGGMTDTQYF.

The rearrangement joins TRBV6-6 to TRBJ2-5, with a tentative D call TRBD1 (6 bases). Germline values: CDR1 MNHNY, CDR2 SVGAGI (reference sequence). The V and J ends lost 7 bases and 5 bases respectively, with 14 bases between them. The CDR3 runs to 13 residues. The CDR3: CASTTNREETQYF. Written as DNA, the CDR3 is TGTGCCAGCACGACAAACAGGGAGGAGACCCAGTACTTC.

The CDR3 spells CASSPTQGLAGGETQYF. CDR3 DNA: TGTGCCAGCTCACCAACGCAGGGACTAGCGGGAGGAGAGACCCAGTACTTC. The chain couples TRBV18 to TRBJ2-5; 15 nucleotides agree with TRBD2. The CDR3 runs 17 residues. J was trimmed by 4 bases and V by 2 bases; bases with no gene match: 5. The V gene's germline CDR1 is KGHSH and CDR2 LQKENI.

J is TRBJ2-1 and V is TRBV5-5; the match to TRBD2 covers 7 bases. The CDR3 totals 15 residues. V was clipped by 0 bases and J by 4 bases; unmatched bases: 4. The germline V gene has CDR1 SGHKS and CDR2 YYEKEE (reference sequence). The CDR3: CASSLESSGYNEQFF. CDR3 bases: TGTGCCAGCAGCTTGGAGTCTAGCGGATACAATGAGCAGTTCTTC.

The chain recombines TRBV7-2 with TRBJ2-1; 7 positions match TRBD2. V gave up 2 bases and J gave up 9 bases; unmatched junction bases: 10. The CDR3 is 15 residues long. The germline V gene encodes CDR1 SGHTA and CDR2 FQGNSA. CDR3 sequence reads: CASSLRAGEQGEQFF. Here the CDR3 DNA reads TGTGCCAGCAGCTTAAGGGCGGGAGAGCAGGGTGAGCAGTTCTTC.

The chain links TRBV28 to TRBJ1-2; D not resolved. CDR1 is MDHEN, CDR2 SYDVKM, per germline. CDR3 length equals 15 residues. Trimming stripped 1 base from V and 6 bases from J, with 15 bases between. CDR3 loop: CASSLSPSPSDGYTF. In DNA, the CDR3 is TGTGCCAGCAGTTTATCCCCCTCCCCCTCGGATGGCTACACCTTC.

This clone appeared a single time. CDR3 sequence (DNA): TGTGCCAGCTCACCAGGGGCTAGCGGAACCTACGAGCAGTACTTC. The encoded protein is CASSPGASGTYEQYF. V usage is TRBV18 and J usage is TRBJ2-7; TRBD2 agrees at 7 bases. Germline loops: CDR1 KGHSH, CDR2 LQKENI. The V and J ends lost 2 bases and 2 bases, in that order; junction bases with no gene match: 6. The CDR3 covers 15 residues.

The gene calls are TRBV11-2 and TRBJ2-1, with 7 bases lining up with TRBD1. The V gene end was trimmed by 3 bases and the J gene end by 10 bases; junction bases not matched to a gene: 6. The CDR3 sequence is 13 residues long. Germline V lookup: CDR1 SGHAT, CDR2 FQNNGV. For the CDR3, the DNA is TGTGCCAGCAGCTTCAACAGGGGATCGGAGCAGTTCTTC. Protein product: CASSFNRGSEQFF. The full variable domain, its missing parts supplied by reference TRBV11-2 and TRBJ2-1, is EAGVAQSPRYKIIEKRQSVAFWCNPISGHATLYWYQQILGQGPKLLIQFQNNGVVDDSQLPKDRFSAERLKGVDSTLKIQPAKLEDSAVYLCASSFNRGSEQFFGPGTRLTVL.